Detailed here is one T cell receptor beta chain. This clone was picked up one time. The antigen this receptor binds is unknown. No base quality information exists; no much larger clone differs at one position. A solitary read yields weak support. Germline trimming: 2 bases from V, 7 bases from J; junction bases outside gene matches: 5. The CDR3 starts with the cysteine, ends with the phenylalanine, and has 14 residues. CDR3 DNA only is kept here, 42 bases in frame from base 1. CDR1 MNHNS and CDR2 SASEGT are derived from the germline V gene. This entry belongs to a study of shared clonotypes between healthy human individuals (dated by TCRdb to 2020 to 2022). In the study overall: The cohort comprised a couple of women and a few men aged 18 to 49 years. To estimate repertoire size and how much clonotypes are shared between individuals, the study performed deep sequencing of blood TCR repertoires from 4 to 6 healthy adults. Different laboratories and diverse techniques were used to prepare libraries and sequence TCR repertoires, to increase sequencing depth and limit assay-specific biases. For each donor, CD4 naive and CD4 memory were each given three plates, CD8 naive was given two plates, and CD8 memory was given one plate. Per donor, leukapheresis produced somewhere between about 0.94 and 9.5 billion PBMCs. Points the paper makes about the study in general: Naive subsets generally had larger estimated clonotype richness than memory subsets. When a handful of donors were compared, the shared fraction of clonotypes was about 5% for naive CD4, more than 3% for naive CD8, roughly 2.3% for memory CD4, and 0.4% for memory CD8. The genetic and exposure-history diversity represented was limited by the small number of donors. Based on pairwise subsampling, the degree of clonotype sharing among donors was expected to be affected by sequencing depth. Compared with non-shared clonotypes, the clonotypes found in all four sorted-subset donors had higher generation probabilities. Only blood was sampled, and tissue TCR repertoires likely differ from those in blood. Incomplete sequencing was indicated by rarefaction of sorted-subset datasets, despite the large sequencing depth.

Using the deep immunoSEQ assay, TCR CDR3 regions were amplified from genomic DNA by multiplex PCR. For each cell subset, the extracted genomic DNA was distributed evenly across all wells of several immunoSEQ 96-well plates, and each plate served as one replicate. For sorted subsets, roughly 200 ng of genomic DNA, equivalent to around 31,000 T cell genomes, went into each replicate PCR. The purified libraries were quantified using a Qubit 3.0 fluorometer, sized with a Bioanalyzer 2100, and then quantified again using the KAPA Library Quantification kit. Every immunoSEQ 96-well plate was sequenced on a dedicated single-read 150-cycle Illumina NextSeq 550 flow cell. In the paper's pipeline: Because the immunoSEQ output held only junctional sequences and lacked quality scores, the filtering could not match the filtering applied to full-length reads. Sequences were annotated with PyIR, a Python wrapper for IgBLAST v1.9, using IMGT germline references to assign V/J genes and CDR3. Any read was removed if the V/J assignment was weak (E-value above 1e-6), the CDR3 was missing, or the read contained stop codons, out-of-frame junctions, or ambiguous translated residues. V3J clonotypes were defined by identical inferred V gene, J gene, and CDR3 amino acid sequence. Percentage overlap between repertoires was computed as shared unique clonotypes divided by the size of the smaller repertoire. RTK rarefaction, the Chao1 estimator, and Recon v2.1 estimates of unobserved clonotypes were used to assess repertoire richness. OLGA was used to compute generation probabilities for all TCRbeta clonotypes that the gDNA method yielded from a handful of donors. As stored in TCRdb, this immuneACCESS dataset retains in-frame rearrangements with V and J assigned. A fraction of the clones does not appear; measured against another copy, unresolved V genes explain less than half of the discrepancy, and the remainder lacks a known reason. V, J and clone size are taken as reported in that table, and D and trimming were inferred from the DNA itself. This sample comprises more than 90,000 clones, roughly 69% of them detected only once. 45% of the sample is held by the ten biggest clonotypes.

Donors were healthy HIV-negative adults with no recently reported acute infections or vaccinations. All donors were Caucasian adults living in Nashville, Tennessee, USA. The CD8 memory samples were a combination of magnetically selected CD45RO+ cells and CCR7-negative CD45RA+ effector memory (TemRA) cells. Blood was obtained by leukapheresis, after which PBMCs were separated by Ficoll-Histopaque density gradient centrifugation and cryopreserved in liquid nitrogen vapor phase. Analytical flow cytometry was used to check the purity and quantity of every magnetically sorted T cell population. Genomic DNA was isolated from every sorted fraction and measured by UV absorbance on a Nanodrop 2000c.

The clonotype originates from a man younger than 45 in good health. The sample consisted of memory CD8+ T cells sorted from blood. The cell subset or site label, as the study defines it: CD45RO+ cells pooled with CCR7-negative TemRA cells. Rearrangement joined TRBV6-1 to TRBJ2-7; the central 10 bases match TRBD2. The CDR3 reads CASSELAGEGEQYF. In nucleotides, the sequence is TGTGCCAGCAGTGAACTAGCGGGAGAAGGTGAGCAGTACTTC.